The next 24 T cell receptor beta chains were all read from a single sample in a study of post-analysis software for immune sequencing data. TCR beta cDNA libraries included unique molecular identifiers. TCRdb re-called the PCR reads through MiXCR, storing one row per CDR3 protein. This table holds under 200,000 distinct CDR3 sequences, around 36% found once. Sequencing was performed on blood, taken after autologous hematopoietic stem cell transplantation. The receptors here all came from a girl aged 5-17 years with multiple sclerosis.

This chain uses TRBV7-2 with TRBJ2-7; perhaps TRBD2 as D (5 bases). There are 16 residues in the CDR3. V was shortened by 2 bases and J by 5 bases, with 19 bases between the two germline ends. Germline loops: CDR1 SGHTA, CDR2 FQGNSA. CDR3 nucleotide sequence: TGTGCCAGCAGCTTAATGAAGAAAGGCAGGAGGCACGAGCAGTACTTC. Its protein is CASSLMKKGRRHEQYF.

This clonotype was picked up many times. The CDR3 loop reads CASSIRVGRNTF. CDR3 bases: TGTGCCAGTAGTATCCGCGTTGGGCGCAACACCTTC. The chain carries TRBV19 and TRBJ1-2; D not resolved. With 3 bases removed from V and 12 bases from J, the gap between germline ends came to 14 bases. Germline loops: CDR1 LNHDA, CDR2 SQIVND (reference sequence). The CDR3 runs to 12 residues.

This clonotype was seen ten or more times. This chain links TRBV4-2 with TRBJ2-7, with TRBD1 matching over 9 bases. The V and J ends lost 1 base and 7 bases, in that order; junction bases with no gene match: 14. This CDR3 has 17 amino acids. Per germline, CDR1 LGHNA and CDR2 YNFKEQ. CDR3 region: CASSQGASGQGVREQYF. CDR3 sequence (DNA): TGTGCCAGCAGCCAAGGCGCTTCGGGACAGGGCGTGAGGGAGCAGTACTTC.

The J gene is TRBJ2-1, the V gene TRBV5-1; D tentatively fits TRBD1 or TRBD2 (7 bases each). The CDR3 consists of 15 residues. The germline V and J ends were trimmed by 3 bases and 6 bases, with 16 bases remaining between them. Germline CDR1 reads SGHRS; CDR2 reads YFSETQ. CDR3 coding DNA: TGCGCCAGCAGCTGGACCGACAGGGAGGGCAATGAGCAGTTCTTC. Translation gives CASSWTDREGNEQFF.

The J gene is TRBJ2-1, the V gene TRBV29-1; a weak D match, TRBD2 (5 bases). CDR1 SQVTM and CDR2 ANQGSEA come from the germline V gene. With 7 bases removed from V and 9 bases from J, the gap between germline ends came to 16 bases. CDR3 size: 12 residues. The CDR3 here is CSGDPSLSEQFF. Written as DNA, the CDR3 is TGCAGCGGTGACCCTAGCCTGTCTGAGCAGTTCTTC.

The V gene is TRBV7-8, the J gene TRBJ2-3, with 10 bases that match TRBD2. V lost 5 bases, J lost 0 bases, and 11 bases stayed unmatched. The CDR3 is made up of 18 amino acids. CDR1 SGHVS and CDR2 FQNEAQ come from the germline V gene. DNA of the CDR3: TGTGCCAGCAGCCGACCCGGCGGGACTAGCGTTAGCACAGATACGCAGTATTTT. Translating it yields CASSRPGGTSVSTDTQYF.

The chain joins TRBV6-1 to TRBJ2-6; no reliable D call. Looked up from germline, CDR1 is MNHNS and CDR2 is SASEGT. The CDR3 runs 16 residues. With 1 base removed from V and 7 bases from J, the gap between germline ends came to 14 bases. The CDR3 loop is CASSEGPNLGANVLTF. The CDR3, as DNA: TGTGCCAGCAGTGAAGGGCCCAACCTCGGAGCCAACGTCCTGACTTTC.

This clonotype was picked up a small number of times. The chain links TRBV29-1 to TRBJ2-1, with no clear D. With 6 bases removed from V and 8 bases from J, the gap between germline ends came to 20 bases. This CDR3 region has 14 residues. Germline CDR1 is SQVTM and CDR2 is ANQGSEA. CDR3: CSVSRPPVLDEQFF. The CDR3 DNA reads as TGCAGCGTATCCCGGCCACCTGTTTTAGATGAGCAGTTCTTC.

This clonotype was found a few times. This chain joins TRBV6-1 and TRBJ2-4; tentative D call: TRBD2 (7 bases). Germline V gene data show CDR1 as MNHNS and CDR2 as SASEGT. V was pared by 2 bases and J by 0 bases, with 11 bases between. CDR3 size: 16 residues. CDR3 DNA: TGTGCCAGCAGTGAAATCGGGGGGCTAGCCAAAAACATTCAGTACTTC. Its protein product is CASSEIGGLAKNIQYF.

The V call is TRBV30, the J call TRBJ2-7, with 9 bases matching TRBD1. The V gene's germline CDR1 is GTSNPN and CDR2 SVGIG (reference sequence). The CDR3 consists of 13 residues. V lost 6 bases and J lost 2; bases outside the gene matches: 5. The CDR3 region is CACPGQGTYEQYF. CDR3 coding DNA: TGTGCCTGCCCGGGACAGGGAACCTACGAGCAGTACTTC.

This chain uses TRBV3-1 with TRBJ2-6; D not resolved. The CDR3 loop spans 17 amino acids. Germline lookup yields CDR1 LGHDT and CDR2 YNNKEL (reference sequence). The V end was cut by 2 bases, the J end by 2 bases, with 13 bases between. The CDR3 sequence is CASSQWLSLTGANVLTF. The CDR3 nucleotides are TGTGCCAGCAGCCAATGGTTGTCTCTAACTGGGGCCAACGTCCTGACTTTC.

The CDR3, as DNA: TGTGCCACCAGTGGTGGACCAGCGAGGGAGACCCAGTACTTC. Its translation is CATSGGPARETQYF. The chain uses TRBV24-1 and TRBJ2-7, with D unclear. The DNA matches TRBJ2-5 better at its end, which makes the J call doubtful. Germline-derived CDR1 and CDR2 are KGHDR and SFDVKD. The CDR3 spans 14 residues.

V is TRBV6-5 and J is TRBJ1-2; D is possibly TRBD1 (6 bases). The CDR3 covers 17 residues. Trimming removed 2 bases at V and 3 bases at J, with 19 bases between. From germline, CDR1 is MNHEY and CDR2 SVGAGI. The DNA of the CDR3 is TGTGCCAGCAGTTACGACCCCGGGGGCAGGGCGGACTATGGCTACACCTTC. It yields the protein CASSYDPGGRADYGYTF.

This clonotype was picked up a small number of times. This chain connects TRBV15 to TRBJ2-7, with D possibly matching TRBD2 (6 bases). This CDR3 is 15 amino acids long. The V gene's germline CDR1 is LNHNV and CDR2 YYDKDF (reference sequence). Trimming removed 1 base at V and 2 bases at J, with 12 bases between. The CDR3 loop is CATSRGLDRAYEQYF. For the CDR3, the DNA is TGTGCCACCAGCAGAGGACTAGATCGGGCCTACGAGCAGTACTTC.

This clonotype came up a few times. DNA for the CDR3: TGCAGTGCCACGTGGACCAGCTCCTACAATGAGCAGTTCTTC. It codes for CSATWTSSYNEQFF. The chain joins TRBV20-1 to TRBJ2-1, with D unresolved. V lost 6 bases and J 0 bases, leaving 12 bases between the germline ends. CDR1 DFQATT and CDR2 SNEGSKA come from the germline V gene (reference sequence). The CDR3 length is 14 residues.

CDR3 bases: TGCAGCGTCGCCGGCACGGGTGTTTCCACCGGGGAGCTGTTTTTT. It codes for CSVAGTGVSTGELFF. The J gene is TRBJ2-2, the V gene TRBV29-1; no firm D call. Trimming took off 6 bases at V and 4 bases at J, with 18 bases between the two ends. CDR1 SQVTM and CDR2 ANQGSEA come from the germline V gene. The CDR3 sequence is 15 residues long.

The V gene is TRBV28, the J gene TRBJ1-1; TRBD1 is a possible D gene (6 bases). The CDR3 totals 13 residues. Trimming stripped 5 bases from V and 6 bases from J, with 13 bases between. From germline, CDR1 is MDHEN and CDR2 SYDVKM. CDR3 nucleotide sequence: TGTGCCAGCAGTGTACAGGGCCCGCCTGAAGCTTTCTTT. Protein: CASSVQGPPEAFF. Variable domain in full (rest from reference TRBV28 and TRBJ1-1): DVKVTQSSRYLVKRTGEKVFLECVQDMDHENMFWYRQDPGLGLRLIYFSYDVKMKEKGDIPEGYSVSREKKERFSLILESASTNQTSMYLCASSVQGPPEAFFGQGTRLTVV.

This clonotype was counted many times. The genes are TRBV20-1 and TRBJ2-3; 7 bases map to TRBD1. The junction had 11 bases not matched to a gene; V was cut back by 6 bases and J by 2 bases. The CDR3 spans 15 residues. CDR1 and CDR2 from the germline V gene are DFQATT and SNEGSKA (reference sequence). The CDR3 DNA is TGCAGTGCGTGCGAAAGGGGGCTGGTCACAGATACGCAGTATTTT. It codes for CSACERGLVTDTQYF.

The chain has TRBV7-9 and TRBJ2-5; weak D call: TRBD1 (5 bases). Germline CDR1 is SEHNR and CDR2 is FQNEAQ (reference sequence). The CDR3 extends over 12 amino acids. Trimming removed 5 bases from V and 8 bases from J, with 12 bases in between. The CDR3 DNA reads TGTGCCAGCAGCCCACCCCAGGGTACCCAGTACTTC. It is translated as CASSPPQGTQYF.

The table lists this clonotype with a few counts. The chain is built from TRBV3-1 and TRBJ2-7, with 9 bases aligning to TRBD1. V dropped 3 bases and J dropped 2; count of bases not matched to a gene: 5. The CDR3 consists of 15 residues. Germline V gene data show CDR1 as LGHDT and CDR2 as YNNKEL (reference sequence). This CDR3 is CASSHRDRDPYEQYF. The CDR3 DNA is TGTGCCAGCAGCCATCGGGACAGGGATCCCTACGAGCAGTACTTC.

The chain links TRBV7-2 to TRBJ2-5; 7 bases line up with TRBD2. The CDR3 length is 14 residues. Trimming at V came to 2 bases and at J to 11 bases, leaving 11 bases not matched to a gene. Germline CDR1 and CDR2: SGHTA and FQGNSA. The CDR3 region is CASSLRKLGGEQYF. Here the CDR3 DNA reads TGTGCCAGCAGCTTACGAAAGTTGGGGGGGGAGCAGTACTTC.

V and J are TRBV14 and TRBJ2-4; D is perhaps TRBD2 (6 bases). Judging by the DNA end, TRBJ2-7 fits better; the J call may be wrong. The germline CDR1 and CDR2 sequences are SGHDN and FVKESK. CDR3 size: 15 residues. The CDR3 region is CASSQELASIREQYF. CDR3 DNA sequence: TGTGCCAGCAGCCAAGAACTAGCCTCCATCCGCGAGCAGTACTTC.

Many counts were recorded for this clonotype. This chain uses TRBV25-1 with TRBJ2-7, with D possibly TRBD2 on 5 matching bases. V lost 4 bases and J 4 bases, leaving 14 bases between the germline ends. In germline, CDR1 is MGHDK, CDR2 SYGVNS. CDR3 size: 14 residues. Here the CDR3 reads CASSGTTGYYEQYF. CDR3 DNA sequence: TGTGCCAGCAGTGGGACGACGGGGTATTACGAGCAGTACTTC.

Here the CDR3 reads CASSGWEREKLFF. The CDR3 DNA sequence: TGTGCCAGTAGTGGCTGGGAGAGGGAAAAACTGTTTTTT. The chain combines TRBV19 with TRBJ1-4; D is uncertain. The ends were cut back, 5 bases at V and 8 bases at J, with 12 bases in the middle. Looked up from germline, CDR1 is LNHDA and CDR2 is SQIVND (reference sequence). The CDR3 has 13 residues.